The table lists the clone carrying this TCR beta chain with many counts. Its target is unknown. These data come from a study of T cells in Graves' hyperthyroidism and ophthalmopathy. Study-wide background: Before treatment of any kind, peripheral blood was taken at initial diagnosis. Whole-study results and caveats: Ophthalmopathy was separated from stable hyperthyroidism by a 13 V-J model.

Trimming took 3 bases from V and 4 from J, leaving 10 bases between them. Germline lookup yields CDR1 DFQATT and CDR2 SNEGSKA (reference sequence). CDR3 length: 13 amino acids. RNA transcripts were the template for amplifying TCR beta CDR3 regions. HTBI primers were employed in a first-round RT-PCR of the TCR CDR3. One entry per CDR3 protein, called by TCRdb with MiXCR from the multiplex PCR reads. Of some 180,000 distinct CDR3 sequences in the sample, about 15% were seen once. The specimen sequenced was blood. The receptor's source is a woman in her fifties or sixties with Graves' hyperthyroidism. The V and J genes are TRBV20-1 and TRBJ1-3; D not certain. This chain's CDR3 is CSARSAPGNTIYF. The CDR3, as DNA: TGCAGTGCTAGGTCGGCACCCGGAAACACCATATATTTT.